This TCR beta chain was captured in a study of early T cells in non-severe SARS-CoV-2 infection. This clonotype was observed many times. The CDR3 has 18 residues. With V trimmed by 6 bases and J by 1 base, 6 bases remained unmatched. Tagging with unique molecular identifiers was applied to individual cDNA molecules. MiXCR, applied by TCRdb to the 5' RACE reads, yields one record per CDR3 protein. The sample lists over 60,000 distinct CDR3 sequences; about 9.4% were seen once. The receptor was isolated from an adult who was a healthcare worker with PCR-confirmed SARS-CoV-2 infection or an uninfected control (not recorded which). The specimen sequenced was whole blood. The chain has TRBV12-3 or TRBV12-4 and TRBJ2-2; 15 nucleotides line up with TRBD2. This CDR3 is CASSPRTSGGENTGELFF. The CDR3 DNA reads TGTGCCAGCAGCCCCAGGACTAGCGGGGGGGAGAACACCGGGGAGCTGTTTTTT.